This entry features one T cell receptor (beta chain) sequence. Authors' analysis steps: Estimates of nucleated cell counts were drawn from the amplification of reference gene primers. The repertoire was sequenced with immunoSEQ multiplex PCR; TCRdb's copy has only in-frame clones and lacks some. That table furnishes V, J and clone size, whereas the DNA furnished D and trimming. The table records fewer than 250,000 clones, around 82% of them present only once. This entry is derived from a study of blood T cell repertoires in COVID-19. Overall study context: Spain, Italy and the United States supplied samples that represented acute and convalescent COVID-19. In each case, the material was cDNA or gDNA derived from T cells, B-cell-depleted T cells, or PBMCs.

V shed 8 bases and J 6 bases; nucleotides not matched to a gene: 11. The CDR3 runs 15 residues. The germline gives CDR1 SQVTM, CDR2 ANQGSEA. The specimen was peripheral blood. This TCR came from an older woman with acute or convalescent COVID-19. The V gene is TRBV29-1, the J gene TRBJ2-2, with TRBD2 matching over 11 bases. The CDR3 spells CSIKAGTSGAGELFF. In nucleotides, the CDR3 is TGCAGCATTAAAGCCGGGACTAGCGGAGCCGGGGAGCTGTTTTTT.